The next 10 T cell receptor beta chains were all read from a single sample in a study of blood T cell repertoires in COVID-19. Produced via immunoSEQ multiplex PCR; TCRdb's table is partial and in-frame only. The data show 250,000 to 300,000 clones, around 78% seen once. The sequenced sample consisted of peripheral blood. The receptors stem from a man aged 55 to 70 who had recovered from COVID-19.

This chain joins TRBV6-5 and TRBJ2-1, with 11 bases lining up with TRBD2. In germline, CDR1 is MNHEY, CDR2 SVGAGI. The CDR3 totals 14 residues. V was pared by 6 bases and J by 8 bases, with 6 bases of the junction left unmatched. The CDR3 coding sequence is TGTGCCAGCAGGACTAGCGGGGTGGGCTATGAGCAGTTCTTC. It specifies CASRTSGVGYEQFF.

The chain carries TRBV2 and TRBJ2-7; 8 bases are a match to TRBD1. Unmatched junction bases numbered 10, after V lost 4 bases and J lost 5 bases. The CDR3 runs to 15 residues. Germline V lookup: CDR1 SNHLY, CDR2 FYNNEI. CDR3 region: CASSGGQVPLDEQYF. The CDR3 region has the DNA TGTGCCAGCAGTGGGGGACAGGTACCCCTGGACGAGCAGTACTTC.

The chain has TRBV25-1 and TRBJ2-1; 8 positions agree with TRBD1. Trimming took 2 bases from V and 2 from J; bases not matched to a gene: 8. The CDR3 has 17 amino acids. CDR1 and CDR2 from the germline V gene are MGHDK and SYGVNS. This CDR3 is CASSEDRGTIAYNEQFF. The CDR3 bases are TGTGCCAGCAGTGAAGACAGGGGTACAATCGCCTACAATGAGCAGTTCTTC.

V is TRBV6-1 and J is TRBJ1-1; 11 bases match TRBD1. Germline V gives CDR1 MNHNS, CDR2 SASEGT. The CDR3 extends over 17 amino acids. The trim removed 3 bases at V and 3 bases at J, leaving 9 bases unmatched. CDR3 sequence: CASSDFLWDRGDTEAFF. CDR3 nucleotides: TGTGCCAGCAGTGACTTCCTATGGGACAGGGGGGACACTGAAGCTTTCTTT.

The chain carries TRBV6-5 and TRBJ1-1, with 9 bases that match TRBD1. Germline-derived CDR1 and CDR2 are MNHEY and SVGAGI. This CDR3 is 14 amino acids long. Trimming cost V 4 bases and J 3 bases; bases outside gene matches: 3. DNA for the CDR3: TGTGCCAGCAGTTCCCGGACAGGGGACACTGAAGCTTTCTTT. This codes for CASSSRTGDTEAFF.

The rearrangement links TRBV9 to TRBJ1-1; TRBD1 aligns across 7 bases. The CDR3 spans 14 residues. The trim removed 4 bases at V and 4 bases at J, leaving 7 bases unmatched. CDR1 SGDLS and CDR2 YYNGEE come from the germline V gene. DNA for the CDR3: TGTGCCAGCAGCAAAACAACAGGGGCCACTGAAGCTTTCTTT. It encodes CASSKTTGATEAFF.

The chain has TRBV7-8 and TRBJ1-5, with a weak D call TRBD1 (5 bases). V dropped 6 bases and J dropped 4 bases, with 13 bases sitting between them. The CDR3 is 14 residues long. The germline V gene has CDR1 SGHVS and CDR2 FQNEAQ. Here the CDR3 DNA reads TGTGCCAGCAGGGGAGGGACGGGGAATCAGCCCCAGCATTTT. Its translation is CASRGGTGNQPQHF.

This chain joins TRBV7-2 and TRBJ1-3; 8 positions agree with TRBD1. CDR1 is SGHTA and CDR2 is FQGNSA in the germline V gene. With V trimmed by 3 bases and J by 0 bases, 7 bases remained unmatched. This CDR3 has 17 amino acids. DNA for the CDR3: TGTGCCAGCAGCTTCGGGACAGGAAGTTTCTCTGGAAACACCATATATTTT. This gives the protein CASSFGTGSFSGNTIYF.

The CDR3 DNA sequence: TGCGCCAGCAGTCTGGGTCGGAGCACTGAAGCTTTCTTT. Translating gives CASSLGRSTEAFF. The chain uses TRBV10-2 and TRBJ1-1; D remains unclear. CDR3 length: 13 amino acids. The germline CDR1 and CDR2 sequences are WSHSY and SAAADI. With 5 bases removed from V and 4 bases from J, the gap between germline ends came to 11 bases.

V and J are TRBV10-3 and TRBJ1-1, with D perhaps matching TRBD1 (5 bases). The CDR3 runs to 12 residues. Deletions cut 5 bases from V and 5 bases from J, with 9 bases between. In germline, CDR1 is ENHRY, CDR2 SYGVKD. CDR3 amino acids: CAISPQGTEAFF. DNA of the CDR3: TGTGCCATCAGTCCCCAGGGAACTGAAGCTTTCTTT.